The rows below give T cell receptor beta chains drawn from one sample of a study of shared clonotypes between healthy human individuals. Data came from immunoSEQ multiplex PCR; TCRdb stores just in-frame clones and leaves some out. The sample contains approximately 500,000 clones, 60% to 85% of which appear only once. The sample taken for sequencing was PBMCs. These receptors were collected from a woman between 40 and 50 years old in good health. Some clones in this sample may be carry-over from other donors' samples. Each CDR3 is given with its conserved first and last residue. Each record gives: CDR3 length, D gene, clone size, V gene, J gene, CDR3 protein, CDR3 DNA. The D gene is left open where the match is weak. The size of a clone is reported for some rows only, either as once, few or many, or as a class for expanded clones.

len: 16
d_gene: .
abundance: .
v_gene: TRBV10-3
j_gene: TRBJ2-2
CDR3aa: CAISERLGANTGELFF
CDR3nt: TGTGCCATCAGTGAGCGGTTAGGGGCGAACACCGGGGAGCTGTTTTTT

len: 14
d_gene: TRBD2
abundance: .
v_gene: TRBV5-1
j_gene: TRBJ2-5
CDR3aa: CASSFGSGGETQYF
CDR3nt: TGCGCCAGCAGCTTCGGGAGCGGGGGAGAGACCCAGTACTTC

len: 15
d_gene: TRBD1
abundance: .
v_gene: TRBV6-1
j_gene: TRBJ1-5
CDR3aa: CASSMDRGGNQPQHF
CDR3nt: TGTGCCAGCAGCATGGACAGGGGCGGCAATCAGCCCCAGCATTTT

len: 19
d_gene: .
abundance: few
v_gene: TRBV5-8
j_gene: TRBJ1-4
CDR3aa: CASTPWRTTARTTNEKLFF
CDR3nt: TGTGCCAGCACGCCCTGGCGGACAACCGCCCGAACTACTAATGAAAAACTGTTTTTT

len: 14
d_gene: .
abundance: .
v_gene: TRBV28
j_gene: TRBJ1-1
CDR3aa: CASKAGPEAPEAFF
CDR3nt: TGTGCCAGCAAGGCCGGACCTGAGGCGCCTGAAGCTTTCTTT

len: 16
d_gene: TRBD2
abundance: .
v_gene: TRBV5-4
j_gene: TRBJ2-3
CDR3aa: CASSLGLAGSTDTQYF
CDR3nt: TGTGCCAGCAGCTTGGGACTAGCGGGTTCCACAGATACGCAGTATTTT

len: 17
d_gene: TRBD2
abundance: .
v_gene: TRBV7-9
j_gene: TRBJ2-4
CDR3aa: CASSLSRAGVSKNIQYF
CDR3nt: TGTGCCAGCAGCTTAAGTAGGGCGGGAGTTAGCAAAAACATTCAGTACTTC

len: 15
d_gene: .
abundance: .
v_gene: TRBV19
j_gene: TRBJ2-1
CDR3aa: CASNSGVALGNEQFF
CDR3nt: TGTGCCAGTAATTCCGGAGTGGCCCTTGGCAATGAGCAGTTCTTC

len: 11
d_gene: .
abundance: .
v_gene: TRBV20-1
j_gene: TRBJ2-1
CDR3aa: CSASLYGEQFF
CDR3nt: TGCAGTGCTAGTCTGTACGGTGAGCAGTTCTTC

len: 14
d_gene: .
abundance: .
v_gene: TRBV4-2
j_gene: TRBJ2-1
CDR3aa: CASSQDGGDSEQFF
CDR3nt: TGTGCCAGCAGCCAAGATGGTGGGGATAGTGAGCAGTTCTTC

len: 15
d_gene: .
abundance: .
v_gene: TRBV5-1
j_gene: TRBJ1-6
CDR3aa: CASSLKETDNSPLHF
CDR3nt: TGCGCCAGCAGCTTGAAGGAGACAGATAATTCACCCCTCCACTTT

len: 16
d_gene: .
abundance: .
v_gene: TRBV28
j_gene: TRBJ2-1
CDR3aa: CASISPGAPSYNEQFF
CDR3nt: TGTGCCAGCATTTCCCCGGGAGCACCTTCCTACAATGAGCAGTTCTTC

len: 14
d_gene: TRBD2
abundance: .
v_gene: TRBV30
j_gene: TRBJ2-7
CDR3aa: CAWGVAGGYYEQYF
CDR3nt: TGTGCCTGGGGGGTAGCGGGAGGTTACTACGAGCAGTACTTC

len: 15
d_gene: TRBD2
abundance: .
v_gene: TRBV5-1
j_gene: TRBJ2-1
CDR3aa: CASSLGDYLLNEQFF
CDR3nt: TGCGCCAGCAGCTTGGGGGACTATCTCCTCAATGAGCAGTTCTTC

len: 15
d_gene: .
abundance: .
v_gene: TRBV5-1
j_gene: TRBJ2-6
CDR3aa: CASSFSGSGANVLTF
CDR3nt: TGCGCCAGCAGCTTTTCCGGCTCTGGGGCCAACGTCCTGACTTTC

len: 14
d_gene: .
abundance: .
v_gene: TRBV5-1
j_gene: TRBJ2-3
CDR3aa: CASSFSDRTDTQYF
CDR3nt: TGCGCCAGCAGCTTCAGCGACCGCACAGATACGCAGTATTTT

len: 14
d_gene: .
abundance: .
v_gene: TRBV2
j_gene: TRBJ2-5
CDR3aa: CASSERSVGETQYF
CDR3nt: TGTGCCAGCAGTGAAAGGAGCGTGGGAGAGACCCAGTACTTC

len: 14
d_gene: .
abundance: .
v_gene: TRBV18
j_gene: TRBJ1-5
CDR3aa: CASSQQGSKQPQHF
CDR3nt: TGTGCCAGCTCACAACAGGGATCGAAGCAGCCCCAGCATTTT

len: 14
d_gene: TRBD1
abundance: .
v_gene: TRBV10-3
j_gene: TRBJ2-5
CDR3aa: CAISVGQGGETQYF
CDR3nt: TGTGCCATCAGTGTGGGACAGGGAGGGGAGACCCAGTACTTC

len: 15
d_gene: .
abundance: once
v_gene: TRBV7-2
j_gene: TRBJ2-6
CDR3aa: CASSLAGPGANVLTF
CDR3nt: TGTGCCAGCAGCTTAGCCGGCCCTGGGGCCAACGTCCTGACTTTC

len: 13
d_gene: .
abundance: .
v_gene: TRBV7-2
j_gene: TRBJ2-3
CDR3aa: CASSLRGPDTQYF
CDR3nt: TGTGCCAGCAGCTTGAGAGGGCCAGATACGCAGTATTTT

len: 16
d_gene: TRBD2
abundance: .
v_gene: TRBV4-1
j_gene: TRBJ2-1
CDR3aa: CASSQGGAGGLNEQFF
CDR3nt: TGCGCCAGCAGCCAAGGGGGGGCGGGAGGTCTGAATGAGCAGTTCTTC

len: 15
d_gene: .
abundance: .
v_gene: TRBV15
j_gene: TRBJ2-3
CDR3aa: CATSRGRRGSDTQYF
CDR3nt: TGTGCCACCAGCAGAGGCCGGAGAGGATCAGATACGCAGTATTTT